The 17 T cell receptor beta chains given below trace back to one sample, sequenced in a study of T cell changes during pregnancy in multiple sclerosis. The assay was immunoSEQ multiplex PCR, and TCRdb's table has in-frame clones only and misses some. Here the sample spans approximately 35,000 clones, roughly 90% being singletons. The input for sequencing was CD4+ T cells from peripheral blood mononuclear cells, taken in the second trimester of pregnancy. These receptors were taken from a female donor in good health, enrolled as a control in a pregnancy study.

V is TRBV4-3 and J is TRBJ1-1, with D tentatively TRBD1 (6 bases). The CDR3 extends over 15 amino acids. CDR1 is LGHNA and CDR2 is YSLEER in the germline V gene. The V end lost 1 base, the J end lost 3 bases, and 12 bases lay between the germline ends. CDR3 amino acids: CASSQGHRAYTEAFF. The CDR3 DNA is TGCGCCAGCAGCCAAGGACACAGGGCCTACACTGAAGCTTTCTTT.

The CDR3 is CASSFRQPQHF. The CDR3 nucleotides read TGTGCCAGCAGCTTCAGACAGCCCCAGCATTTT. The chain employs TRBV11-3 and TRBJ1-5; no definite D call. The CDR3 has 11 residues. Deletions cut 3 bases from V and 7 bases from J, with 4 bases between. The germline CDR1 and CDR2 sequences are SGHNT and YENEEA.

This clone is a singleton in its sample. This chain links TRBV9 with TRBJ2-2; the match to TRBD2 covers 7 bases. The V gene end was trimmed by 4 bases and the J gene end by 0 bases; junction bases not matched to a gene: 9. There are 17 residues in the CDR3. From germline, CDR1 is SGDLS and CDR2 YYNGEE. The CDR3 loop is CASSPRGVPTNTGELFF. The CDR3 DNA follows: TGTGCCAGCAGCCCCCGGGGGGTGCCCACGAACACCGGGGAGCTGTTTTTT.

The chain has TRBV29-1 and TRBJ1-2; 8 bases line up with TRBD1. Germline CDR1 SQVTM, CDR2 ANQGSEA. The CDR3 is made up of 12 amino acids. V lost 7 bases and J lost 6; bases outside the gene matches: 7. CDR3 sequence (DNA): TGCAGCGGCTGGGGACAGGCTAATGGCTACACCTTC. Amino acids: CSGWGQANGYTF.

V gene TRBV11-2 combines with J gene TRBJ2-5, with 10 bases aligning to TRBD2. This CDR3 spans 16 amino acids. The J segment lost 5 bases and the V segment lost 5 bases, leaving 11 bases of the junction unmatched. In germline, CDR1 is SGHAT, CDR2 FQNNGV. CDR3 coding DNA: TGTGCCAGCAGCACCTATTGGACTAGCGGAGGGGAGACCCAGTACTTC. Amino acid sequence: CASSTYWTSGGETQYF.

The genes are TRBV7-9 and TRBJ1-5, with 9 positions matching TRBD1. The CDR3 contains 18 residues. Trimming at V came to 4 bases and at J to 4 bases, leaving 14 bases not matched to a gene. Per germline, CDR1 SEHNR and CDR2 FQNEAQ (reference sequence). The CDR3 bases are TGTGCCAGCAGCTGGGGGGGACAGGGCGTAGGGCTAAATCAGCCCCAGCATTTT. Translating gives CASSWGGQGVGLNQPQHF.

V gene TRBV10-1 combines with J gene TRBJ2-5; D may be TRBD1 (5 bases). From germline, CDR1 is WNHNN and CDR2 SYGVQD (reference sequence). V dropped 3 bases and J dropped 2 bases, with 10 bases sitting between them. There are 14 residues in the CDR3. This chain's CDR3 is CASSEDSVQETQYF. DNA for the CDR3: TGCGCCAGCAGTGAAGACAGCGTTCAAGAGACCCAGTACTTC.

The rearrangement joins TRBV5-4 to TRBJ1-4, with 9 positions matching TRBD1. This CDR3 has 16 amino acids. Germline CDR1 and CDR2: SGHNT and YYREEE (reference sequence). The ends lost 0 bases at V and 4 bases at J; junction bases unmatched: 4. For the CDR3, the DNA is TGTGCCAGCAGCTTGGGCGGGACAGGGTTTAATGAAAAACTGTTTTTT. Translation gives CASSLGGTGFNEKLFF.

The chain uses TRBV9 and TRBJ2-3; possible D gene TRBD2, 5 bases. The V end was cut by 4 bases, the J end by 0 bases, with 15 bases between. Germline-derived CDR1 and CDR2 are SGDLS and YYNGEE. This CDR3 contains 16 residues. In DNA, the CDR3 is TGTGCCAGCAGCCCCCCCAGCGGATCTAGCACAGATACGCAGTATTTT. It specifies CASSPPSGSSTDTQYF.

A few counts support this clone. This chain uses TRBV5-1 with TRBJ2-5; TRBD2 matches at 9 bases. V trimming: 0 bases; J trimming: 5 bases; junction bases outside the gene matches: 5. The germline CDR1 and CDR2 sequences are SGHRS and YFSETQ. The CDR3 contains 15 residues. Here the CDR3 DNA reads TGCGCCAGCAGCTTGGTGGGTAGCGGGGGTGAGACCCAGTACTTC. It specifies CASSLVGSGGETQYF.

The chain has TRBV25-1 and TRBJ1-2; D is possibly TRBD1 (5 bases). With 4 bases removed from V and 7 bases from J, the gap between germline ends came to 22 bases. The CDR3 is 16 amino acids. Germline V gene sequence: CDR1 MGHDK, CDR2 SYGVNS. CDR3 nucleotides: TGTGCCAGCAGTGGCTCCCGGACCGAGGCCGGGGGTGGCTACACCTTC. This translates into CASSGSRTEAGGGYTF.

The J gene is TRBJ2-1, the V gene TRBV9; D gene ambiguous. Trimming took off 4 bases at V and 9 bases at J, with 20 bases between the two ends. Germline V lookup: CDR1 SGDLS, CDR2 YYNGEE. This CDR3 has 15 amino acids. CDR3 in amino acids: CASSPTPTESGEQFF. CDR3 sequence (DNA): TGTGCCAGCAGCCCCACTCCCACCGAATCGGGTGAGCAGTTCTTC.

CDR3 region: CASSQDPSEKLFF. Written as DNA, the CDR3 is TGCGCCAGCAGCCAAGATCCGAGTGAAAAACTGTTTTTT. This rearrangement joins TRBV4-1 to TRBJ1-4, with D unresolved. The CDR3 has 13 residues. Trimming cost V 0 bases and J 7 bases, with 6 bases left between them. From germline, CDR1 is MGHRA and CDR2 YSYEKL.

The J gene is TRBJ1-5, the V gene TRBV7-9; a possible D gene is TRBD1 (5 bases). This CDR3 contains 14 residues. Trimming stripped 2 bases from V and 3 bases from J, with 8 bases between. Germline loops: CDR1 SEHNR, CDR2 FQNEAQ (reference sequence). DNA of the CDR3: TGTGCCAGCAGCTTAACAGGCCACAATCAGCCCCAGCATTTT. Protein product: CASSLTGHNQPQHF.

J is TRBJ1-1 and V is TRBV27; D unresolved. Trimming removed 1 base at V and 4 bases at J, with 7 bases between. Germline V gene lookup returns CDR1 MNHEY and CDR2 SMNVEV (reference sequence). The CDR3 is made up of 13 amino acids. CDR3 sequence reads: CASSLYRFTEAFF. CDR3 DNA sequence: TGTGCCAGCAGTTTATATCGGTTCACTGAAGCTTTCTTT.

The chain links TRBV5-6 to TRBJ1-2; TRBD1 matches at 9 bases. Germline trimming cut 3 bases from V and 6 bases from J; bases unmatched to any gene: 18. The CDR3 loop spans 18 amino acids. Germline loops: CDR1 SGHDT, CDR2 YYEEEE. CDR3 nucleotide sequence: TGTGCCAGCAGCTCCAGTCCGGGACAGGGTGATAGGCGAGATGGCTACACCTTC. Residues: CASSSSPGQGDRRDGYTF.

The chain links TRBV5-4 to TRBJ2-1; 8 bases fit TRBD2. The J segment lost 2 bases and the V segment lost 3 bases, leaving 4 bases of the junction unmatched. CDR3 length: 15 residues. CDR1 SGHNT and CDR2 YYREEE come from the germline V gene (reference sequence). In DNA form, the CDR3 reads TGTGCCAGCAGCTGGGGTAGCGGGACCTACAATGAGCAGTTCTTC. It is translated as CASSWGSGTYNEQFF.